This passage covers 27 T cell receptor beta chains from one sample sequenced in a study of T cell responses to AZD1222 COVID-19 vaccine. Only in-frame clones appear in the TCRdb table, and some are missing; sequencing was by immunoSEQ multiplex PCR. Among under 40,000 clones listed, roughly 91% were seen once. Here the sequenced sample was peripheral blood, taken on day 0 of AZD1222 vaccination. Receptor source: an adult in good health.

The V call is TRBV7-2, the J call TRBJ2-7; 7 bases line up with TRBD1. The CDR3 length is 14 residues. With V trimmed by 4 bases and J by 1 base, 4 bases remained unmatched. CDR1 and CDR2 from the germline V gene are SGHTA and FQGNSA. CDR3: CASSWRTGSYEQYF. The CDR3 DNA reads TGTGCCAGCAGCTGGCGGACAGGTTCCTACGAGCAGTACTTC.

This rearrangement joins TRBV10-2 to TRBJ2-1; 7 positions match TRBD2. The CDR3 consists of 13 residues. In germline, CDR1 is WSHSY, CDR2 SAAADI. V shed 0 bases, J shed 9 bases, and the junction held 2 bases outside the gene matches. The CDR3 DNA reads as TGCGCCAGCAGTGAGTCCCGCGGGAGTGAGCAGTTCTTC. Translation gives CASSESRGSEQFF.

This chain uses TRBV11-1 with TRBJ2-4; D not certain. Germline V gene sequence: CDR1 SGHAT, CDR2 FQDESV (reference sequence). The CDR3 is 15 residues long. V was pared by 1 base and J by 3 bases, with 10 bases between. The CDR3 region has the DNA TGTGCCAGCAGCTTAGGAGACACCTACAAAAACATTCAGTACTTC. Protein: CASSLGDTYKNIQYF.

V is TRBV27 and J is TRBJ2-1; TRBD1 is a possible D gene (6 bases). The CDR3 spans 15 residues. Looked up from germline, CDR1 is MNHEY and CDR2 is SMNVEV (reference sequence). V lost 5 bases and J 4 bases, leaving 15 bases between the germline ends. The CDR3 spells CASSPQGFGYNEQFF. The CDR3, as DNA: TGTGCCAGCAGTCCTCAGGGGTTCGGGTACAATGAGCAGTTCTTC.

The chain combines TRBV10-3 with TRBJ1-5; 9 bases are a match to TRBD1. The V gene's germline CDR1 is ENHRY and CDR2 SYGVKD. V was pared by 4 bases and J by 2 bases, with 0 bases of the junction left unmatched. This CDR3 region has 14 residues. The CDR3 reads CAISGTGGNQPQHF. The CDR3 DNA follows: TGTGCCATCAGTGGGACAGGGGGCAATCAGCCCCAGCATTTT.

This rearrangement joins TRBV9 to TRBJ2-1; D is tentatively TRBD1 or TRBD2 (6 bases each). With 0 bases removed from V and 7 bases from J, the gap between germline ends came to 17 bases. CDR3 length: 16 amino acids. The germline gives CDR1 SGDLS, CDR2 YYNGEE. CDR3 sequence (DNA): TGTGCCAGCAGCGTAGTATCGGGGCGAGGGGGGAATGAGCAGTTCTTC. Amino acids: CASSVVSGRGGNEQFF.

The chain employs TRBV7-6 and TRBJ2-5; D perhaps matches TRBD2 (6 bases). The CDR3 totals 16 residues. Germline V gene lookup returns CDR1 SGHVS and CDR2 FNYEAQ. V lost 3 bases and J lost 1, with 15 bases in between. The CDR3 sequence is CASSFGLGGFQETQYF. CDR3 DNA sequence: TGTGCCAGCAGCTTTGGTCTGGGAGGCTTCCAAGAGACCCAGTACTTC.

The CDR3 sequence is CASSQSGTGVIYEQYF. In DNA, the CDR3 is TGTGCCAGCAGCCAGTCCGGGACAGGGGTTATCTACGAGCAGTACTTC. The V call is TRBV11-2, the J call TRBJ2-7; 10 bases map to TRBD1. Germline assignment: CDR1 SGHAT and CDR2 FQNNGV. This CDR3 contains 16 residues. J lost 3 bases, V lost 5 bases, and 10 bases had no gene match.

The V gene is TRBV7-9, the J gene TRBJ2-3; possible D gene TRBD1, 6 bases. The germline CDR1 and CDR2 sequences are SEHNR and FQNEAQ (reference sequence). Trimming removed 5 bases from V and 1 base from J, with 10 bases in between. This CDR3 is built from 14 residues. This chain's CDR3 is CASSQGIRTDTQYF. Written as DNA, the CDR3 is TGTGCCAGCAGCCAGGGGATCCGCACAGATACGCAGTATTTT.

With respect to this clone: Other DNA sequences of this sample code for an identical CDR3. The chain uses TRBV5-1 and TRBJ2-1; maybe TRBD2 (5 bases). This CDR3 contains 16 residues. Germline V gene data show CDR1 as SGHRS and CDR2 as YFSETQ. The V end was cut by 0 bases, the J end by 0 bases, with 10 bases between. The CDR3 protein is CASSLAGGSSYNEQFF. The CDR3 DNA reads TGCGCCAGCAGCTTGGCCGGTGGGAGCTCCTACAATGAGCAGTTCTTC.

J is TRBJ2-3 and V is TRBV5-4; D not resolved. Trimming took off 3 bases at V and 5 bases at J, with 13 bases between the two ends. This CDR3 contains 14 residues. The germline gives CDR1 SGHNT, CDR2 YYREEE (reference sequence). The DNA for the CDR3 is TGTGCCAGCAGCTCAGCCCCCGACGAAGATACGCAGTATTTT. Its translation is CASSSAPDEDTQYF.

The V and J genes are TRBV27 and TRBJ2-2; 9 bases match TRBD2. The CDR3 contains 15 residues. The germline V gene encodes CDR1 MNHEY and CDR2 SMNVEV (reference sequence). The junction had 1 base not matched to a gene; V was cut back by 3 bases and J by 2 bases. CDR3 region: CASSFSGSNTGELFF. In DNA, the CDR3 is TGTGCCAGCAGTTTTAGCGGGAGCAACACCGGGGAGCTGTTTTTT.

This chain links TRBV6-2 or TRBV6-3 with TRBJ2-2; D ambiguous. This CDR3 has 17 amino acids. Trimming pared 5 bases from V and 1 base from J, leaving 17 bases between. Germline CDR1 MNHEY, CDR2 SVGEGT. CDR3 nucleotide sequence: TGTGCCAGCAGTGGGTGGCTAGAAATTTTGAACACCGGGGAGCTGTTTTTT. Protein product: CASSGWLEILNTGELFF.

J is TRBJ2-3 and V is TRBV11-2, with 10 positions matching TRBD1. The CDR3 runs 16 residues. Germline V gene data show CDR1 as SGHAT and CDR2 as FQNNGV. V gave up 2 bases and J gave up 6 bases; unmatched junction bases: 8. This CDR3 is CASSLSRQGAIDTQYF. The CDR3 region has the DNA TGTGCCAGCAGCTTAAGCCGACAGGGGGCTATTGATACGCAGTATTTT.

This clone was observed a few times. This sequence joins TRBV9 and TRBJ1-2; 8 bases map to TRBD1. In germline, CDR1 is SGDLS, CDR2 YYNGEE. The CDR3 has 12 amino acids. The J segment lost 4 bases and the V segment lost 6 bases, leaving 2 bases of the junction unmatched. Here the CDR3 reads CASMDRAYGYTF. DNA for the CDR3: TGTGCCAGCATGGACAGGGCCTATGGCTACACCTTC.

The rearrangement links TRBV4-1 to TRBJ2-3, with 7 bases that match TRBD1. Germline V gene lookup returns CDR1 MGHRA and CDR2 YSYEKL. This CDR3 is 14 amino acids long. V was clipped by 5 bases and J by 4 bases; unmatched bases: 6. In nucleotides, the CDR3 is TGCGCCAGCAGCTTGACAGGGATTGCAGATACGCAGTATTTT. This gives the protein CASSLTGIADTQYF.

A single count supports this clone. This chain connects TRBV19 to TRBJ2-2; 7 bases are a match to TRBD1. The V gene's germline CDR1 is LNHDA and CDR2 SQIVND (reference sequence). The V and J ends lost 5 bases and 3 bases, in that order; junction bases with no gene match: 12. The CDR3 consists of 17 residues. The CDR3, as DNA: TGTGCCAGTAGTCCAAATCGGGGACAGAAGTACACCGGGGAGCTGTTTTTT. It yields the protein CASSPNRGQKYTGELFF.

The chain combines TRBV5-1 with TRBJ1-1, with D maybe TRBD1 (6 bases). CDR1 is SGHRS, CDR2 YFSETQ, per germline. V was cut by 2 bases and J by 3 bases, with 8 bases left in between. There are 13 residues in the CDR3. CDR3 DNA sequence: TGCGCCAGCAGCTTTAACAGGGACACTGAAGCTTTCTTT. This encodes CASSFNRDTEAFF.

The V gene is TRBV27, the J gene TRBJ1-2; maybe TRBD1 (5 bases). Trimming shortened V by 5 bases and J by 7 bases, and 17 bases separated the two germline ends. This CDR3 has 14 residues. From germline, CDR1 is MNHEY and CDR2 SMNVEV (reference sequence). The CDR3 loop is CASSLSRGAGGYTF. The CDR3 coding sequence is TGTGCCAGCAGTCTCTCAAGGGGCGCGGGTGGCTACACCTTC.

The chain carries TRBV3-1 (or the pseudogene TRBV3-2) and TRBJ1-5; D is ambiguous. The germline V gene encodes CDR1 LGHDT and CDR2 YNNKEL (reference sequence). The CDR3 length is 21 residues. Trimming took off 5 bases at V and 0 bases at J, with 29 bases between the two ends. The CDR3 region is CASSEPLPLLIEGYSNQPQHF. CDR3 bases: TGTGCCAGCAGCGAACCGCTCCCCTTGTTGATTGAGGGCTATAGCAATCAGCCCCAGCATTTT.

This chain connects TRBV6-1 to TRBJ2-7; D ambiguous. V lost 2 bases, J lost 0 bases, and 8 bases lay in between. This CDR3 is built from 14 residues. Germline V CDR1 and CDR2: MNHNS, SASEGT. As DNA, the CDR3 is TGTGCCAGCAGTGAAAGAACAGTCTCCTACGAGCAGTACTTC. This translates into CASSERTVSYEQYF.

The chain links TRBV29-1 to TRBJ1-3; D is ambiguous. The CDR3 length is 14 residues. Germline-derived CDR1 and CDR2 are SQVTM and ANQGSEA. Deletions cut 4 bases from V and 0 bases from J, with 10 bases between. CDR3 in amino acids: CSVVGGLSGNTIYF. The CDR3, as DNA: TGCAGCGTTGTTGGCGGGCTCTCTGGAAACACCATATATTTT.

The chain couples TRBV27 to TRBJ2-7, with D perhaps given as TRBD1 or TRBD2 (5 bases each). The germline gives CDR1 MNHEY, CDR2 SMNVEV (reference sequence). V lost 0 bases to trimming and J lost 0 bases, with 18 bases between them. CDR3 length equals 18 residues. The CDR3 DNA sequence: TGTGCCAGCAGTTTATCGAATCCTGGGGACGGTTTCTCCTACGAGCAGTACTTC. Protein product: CASSLSNPGDGFSYEQYF.

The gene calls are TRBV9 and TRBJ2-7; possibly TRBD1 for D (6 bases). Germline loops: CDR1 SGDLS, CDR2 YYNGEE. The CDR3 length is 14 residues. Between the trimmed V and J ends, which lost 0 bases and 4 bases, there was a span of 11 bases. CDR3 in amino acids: CASSVAGGPYEQYF. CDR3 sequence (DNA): TGTGCCAGCAGCGTAGCTGGGGGCCCTTACGAGCAGTACTTC.

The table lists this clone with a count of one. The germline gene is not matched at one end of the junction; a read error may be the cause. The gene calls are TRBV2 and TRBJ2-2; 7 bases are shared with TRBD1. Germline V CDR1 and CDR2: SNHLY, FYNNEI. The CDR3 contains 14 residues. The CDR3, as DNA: TGTGCCAGCGGTGACAGGGTAGGGGCCGGGGAGCTGTTTTTT. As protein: CASGDRVGAGELFF.

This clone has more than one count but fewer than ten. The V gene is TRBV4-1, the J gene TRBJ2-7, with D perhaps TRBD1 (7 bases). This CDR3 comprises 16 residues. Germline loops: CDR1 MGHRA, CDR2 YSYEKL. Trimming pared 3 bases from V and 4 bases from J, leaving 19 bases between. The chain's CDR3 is CASSHYGGTVDYEQYF. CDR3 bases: TGCGCCAGCAGCCACTATGGGGGGACAGTTGATTACGAGCAGTACTTC.

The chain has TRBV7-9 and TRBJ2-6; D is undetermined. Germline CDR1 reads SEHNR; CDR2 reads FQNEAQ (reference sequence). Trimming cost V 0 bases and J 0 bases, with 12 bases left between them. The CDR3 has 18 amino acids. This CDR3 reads CASSLAGSQISGANVLTF. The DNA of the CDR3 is TGTGCCAGCAGCTTAGCGGGTTCCCAGATCTCTGGGGCCAACGTCCTGACTTTC.